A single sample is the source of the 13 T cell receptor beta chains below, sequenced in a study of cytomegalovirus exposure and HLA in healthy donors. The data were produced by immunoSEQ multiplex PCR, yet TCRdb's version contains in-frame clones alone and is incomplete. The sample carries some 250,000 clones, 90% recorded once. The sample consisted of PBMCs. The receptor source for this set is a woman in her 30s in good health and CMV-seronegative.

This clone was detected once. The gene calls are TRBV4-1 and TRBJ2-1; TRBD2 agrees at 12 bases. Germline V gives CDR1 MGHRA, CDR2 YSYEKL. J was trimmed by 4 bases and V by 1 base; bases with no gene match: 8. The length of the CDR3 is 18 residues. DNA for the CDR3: TGCGCCAGCAGCCAAGCACCTAGCGGGAGGGGATCTTACAATGAGCAGTTCTTC. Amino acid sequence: CASSQAPSGRGSYNEQFF.

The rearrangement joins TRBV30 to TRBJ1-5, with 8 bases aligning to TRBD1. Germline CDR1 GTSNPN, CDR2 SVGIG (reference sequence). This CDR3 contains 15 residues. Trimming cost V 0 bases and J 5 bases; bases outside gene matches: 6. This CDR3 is CAWSVGQGLDQPQHF. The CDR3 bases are TGTGCCTGGAGTGTCGGACAGGGCCTCGATCAGCCCCAGCATTTT.

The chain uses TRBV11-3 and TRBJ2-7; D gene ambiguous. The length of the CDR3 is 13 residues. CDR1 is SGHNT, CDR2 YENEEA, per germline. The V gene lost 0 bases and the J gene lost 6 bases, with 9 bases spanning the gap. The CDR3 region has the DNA TGTGCCAGCAGCTTAGACCTTAGAGGCGAGCAGTACTTC. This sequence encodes CASSLDLRGEQYF.

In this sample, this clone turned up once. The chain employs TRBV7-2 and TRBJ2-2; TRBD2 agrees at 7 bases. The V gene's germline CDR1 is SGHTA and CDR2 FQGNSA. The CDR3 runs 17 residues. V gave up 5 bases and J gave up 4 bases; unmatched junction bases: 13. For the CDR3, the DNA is TGTGCCAGCAGCCGGACTAGTATGGTGGAGGGCACCGGGGAGCTGTTTTTT. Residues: CASSRTSMVEGTGELFF.

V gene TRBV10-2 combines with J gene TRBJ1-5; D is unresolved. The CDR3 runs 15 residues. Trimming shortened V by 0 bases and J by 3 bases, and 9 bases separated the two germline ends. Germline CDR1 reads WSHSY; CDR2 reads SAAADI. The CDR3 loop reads CASSESRRVNQPQHF. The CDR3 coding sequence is TGCGCCAGCAGTGAGTCGAGAAGGGTCAATCAGCCCCAGCATTTT.

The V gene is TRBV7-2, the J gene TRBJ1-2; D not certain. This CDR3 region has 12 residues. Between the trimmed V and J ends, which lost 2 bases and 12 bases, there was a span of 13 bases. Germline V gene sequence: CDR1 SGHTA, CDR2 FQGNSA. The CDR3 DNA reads TGTGCCAGCAGCTTACCCCGACAACATAACACCTTC. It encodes CASSLPRQHNTF.

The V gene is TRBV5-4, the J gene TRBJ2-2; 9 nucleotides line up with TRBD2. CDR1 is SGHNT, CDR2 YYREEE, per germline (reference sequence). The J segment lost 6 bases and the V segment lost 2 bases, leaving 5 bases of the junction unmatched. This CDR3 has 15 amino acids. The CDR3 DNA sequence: TGTGCCAGCAGCTTAAGCTTAGCGGGAGCCGGGGAGCTGTTTTTT. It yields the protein CASSLSLAGAGELFF.

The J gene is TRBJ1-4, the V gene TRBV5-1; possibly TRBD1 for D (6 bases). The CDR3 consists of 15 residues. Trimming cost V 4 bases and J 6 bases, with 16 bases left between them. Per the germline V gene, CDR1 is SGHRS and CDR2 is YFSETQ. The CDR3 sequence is CASSRKRGADEKLFF. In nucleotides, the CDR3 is TGCGCCAGCAGCCGGAAGCGGGGGGCCGATGAAAAACTGTTTTTT. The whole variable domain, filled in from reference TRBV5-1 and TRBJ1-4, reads KAGVTQTPRYLIKTRGQQVTLSCSPISGHRSVSWYQQTPGQGLQFLFEYFSETQRNKGNFPGRFSGRQFSNSRSEMNVSTLELGDSALYLCASSRKRGADEKLFFGSGTQLSVL.

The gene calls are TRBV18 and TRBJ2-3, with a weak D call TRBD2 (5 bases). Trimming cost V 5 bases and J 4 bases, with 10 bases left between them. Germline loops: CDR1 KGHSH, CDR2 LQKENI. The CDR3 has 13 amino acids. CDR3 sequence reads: CASSAQAADTQYF. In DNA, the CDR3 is TGTGCCAGCTCAGCTCAAGCGGCAGATACGCAGTATTTT.

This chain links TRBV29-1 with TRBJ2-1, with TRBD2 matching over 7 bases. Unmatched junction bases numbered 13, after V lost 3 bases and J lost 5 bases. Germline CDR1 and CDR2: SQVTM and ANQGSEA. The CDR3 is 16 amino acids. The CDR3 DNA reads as TGCAGCGTTGATTGGGTGGAAGCGGGACGAAACAATGAGCAGTTCTTC. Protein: CSVDWVEAGRNNEQFF.

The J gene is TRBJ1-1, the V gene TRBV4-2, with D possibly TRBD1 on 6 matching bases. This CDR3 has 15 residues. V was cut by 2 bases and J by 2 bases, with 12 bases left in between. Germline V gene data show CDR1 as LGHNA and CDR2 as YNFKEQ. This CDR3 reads CASSQLDSLNTEAFF. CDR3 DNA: TGTGCCAGCAGCCAATTGGACAGCCTTAACACTGAAGCTTTCTTT.

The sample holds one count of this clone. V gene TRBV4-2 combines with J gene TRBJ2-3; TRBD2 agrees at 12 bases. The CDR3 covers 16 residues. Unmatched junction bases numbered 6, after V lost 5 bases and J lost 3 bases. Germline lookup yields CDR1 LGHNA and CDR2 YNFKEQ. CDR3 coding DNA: TGTGCCAGCAGCTCCACGGGGACTAGCGGGACAGATACGCAGTATTTT. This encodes CASSSTGTSGTDTQYF.

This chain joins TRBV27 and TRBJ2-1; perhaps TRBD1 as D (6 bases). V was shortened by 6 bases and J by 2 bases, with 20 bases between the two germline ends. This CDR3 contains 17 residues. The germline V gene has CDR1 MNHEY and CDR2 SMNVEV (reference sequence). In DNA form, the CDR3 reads TGTGCCAGCAGGTTTCAGGGTAACAGGGCCCCCTACAATGAGCAGTTCTTC. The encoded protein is CASRFQGNRAPYNEQFF.